A selection of T cell receptor beta chains follows, all from one sample in a study of T cell responses to AZD1222 COVID-19 vaccine. TCRdb's table, derived via immunoSEQ multiplex PCR, lists solely in-frame clones and lacks some. The data show around 150,000 clones, 70% to 90% seen once. The specimen comprised peripheral blood, sampled on day 0 of AZD1222 vaccination. The receptors derive from an adult in good health. The CDR3 runs from the conserved cysteine through the conserved F or W. The order of the fields is V gene, J gene, clone size, CDR3 protein. Clone size, where shown, is once, few, many, or a class for clones that have expanded.

v_gene: TRBV14
j_gene: TRBJ1-5
abundance: -
CDR3aa: CASSQREGQDNQPQHF

v_gene: TRBV19
j_gene: TRBJ2-7
abundance: -
CDR3aa: CASSIGLLSGEQYF

v_gene: TRBV5-1
j_gene: TRBJ1-2
abundance: -
CDR3aa: CASSLRGQGIGYTF

v_gene: TRBV11-2
j_gene: TRBJ2-7
abundance: -
CDR3aa: CASSSIISHEQYF

v_gene: TRBV30
j_gene: TRBJ1-2
abundance: -
CDR3aa: CAWARGYGYTF

v_gene: TRBV11-1
j_gene: TRBJ2-7
abundance: once
CDR3aa: CASSLGGTSAYEQYF

v_gene: TRBV7-9
j_gene: TRBJ2-2
abundance: -
CDR3aa: CASSLGPVGTGELFF

v_gene: TRBV6-2/TRBV6-3
j_gene: TRBJ2-1
abundance: once
CDR3aa: CASSFPRLAGVVSEQFF

v_gene: TRBV7-9
j_gene: TRBJ2-7
abundance: -
CDR3aa: CASSSPPGGTGVDEQYF

v_gene: TRBV27
j_gene: TRBJ1-5
abundance: -
CDR3aa: CASSLSSWQPQHF

v_gene: TRBV7-3
j_gene: TRBJ2-3
abundance: -
CDR3aa: CASSLSPGGAQYF

v_gene: TRBV5-1
j_gene: TRBJ2-3
abundance: -
CDR3aa: CASSLEGHGDGTQYF

v_gene: TRBV7-2
j_gene: TRBJ1-3
abundance: -
CDR3aa: CASSLTWTGTGNTIYF

v_gene: TRBV7-8
j_gene: TRBJ2-7
abundance: few
CDR3aa: CASSPWGRPGYEQYF

v_gene: TRBV6-5
j_gene: TRBJ1-2
abundance: -
CDR3aa: CASSRQGYGYTF

v_gene: TRBV19
j_gene: TRBJ1-6
abundance: -
CDR3aa: CASRRGGDNSPLHF

v_gene: TRBV30
j_gene: TRBJ1-5
abundance: -
CDR3aa: CACSRPGRGNQPQHF

v_gene: TRBV2
j_gene: TRBJ1-5
abundance: -
CDR3aa: CASTRTGGLNQPQHF

v_gene: TRBV2
j_gene: TRBJ2-7
abundance: -
CDR3aa: CASSLISGTSSYEQYF

v_gene: TRBV6-2/TRBV6-3
j_gene: TRBJ1-5
abundance: -
CDR3aa: CASSYSSARASYSNQPQHF

v_gene: TRBV13
j_gene: TRBJ1-6
abundance: -
CDR3aa: CASSLGLSGQGSPLHF

v_gene: TRBV7-2
j_gene: TRBJ1-2
abundance: -
CDR3aa: CASSSVTGTPNYGYTF

v_gene: TRBV7-9
j_gene: TRBJ1-4
abundance: -
CDR3aa: CASSLVSGTTNEKLFF

v_gene: TRBV6-6
j_gene: TRBJ2-1
abundance: -
CDR3aa: CASGGRPRISGEQFF

v_gene: TRBV7-3
j_gene: TRBJ1-1
abundance: -
CDR3aa: CASSLKGRGMNTEAFF

v_gene: TRBV27
j_gene: TRBJ2-5
abundance: -
CDR3aa: CASSLDGGRAVQETQYF

v_gene: TRBV7-2
j_gene: TRBJ2-3
abundance: -
CDR3aa: CASSLDSSTDTQYF

v_gene: TRBV11-2
j_gene: TRBJ2-7
abundance: -
CDR3aa: CASSPGGSSYEQYF

v_gene: TRBV2
j_gene: TRBJ2-7
abundance: -
CDR3aa: CASFLAGAGYEQYF

v_gene: TRBV27
j_gene: TRBJ2-1
abundance: -
CDR3aa: CASSLGFEQFF

v_gene: TRBV4-1
j_gene: TRBJ1-5
abundance: -
CDR3aa: CASSEDRDGTPQHF

v_gene: TRBV15
j_gene: TRBJ1-4
abundance: once
CDR3aa: CATSRDLSARAGEKLFF

v_gene: TRBV18
j_gene: TRBJ2-3
abundance: -
CDR3aa: CASSPPTPDTQYF

v_gene: TRBV29-1
j_gene: TRBJ2-3
abundance: -
CDR3aa: CSGSGGRGFTDTQYF

v_gene: TRBV7-9
j_gene: TRBJ1-4
abundance: -
CDR3aa: CASSRQGMFEKLFF

v_gene: TRBV9
j_gene: TRBJ1-4
abundance: -
CDR3aa: CASSVGGARDEKLFF

v_gene: TRBV2
j_gene: TRBJ1-6
abundance: -
CDR3aa: CASSEESGRSPLHF

v_gene: TRBV9
j_gene: TRBJ1-1
abundance: -
CDR3aa: CASSVVGTGRSAEAFF

v_gene: TRBV5-8
j_gene: TRBJ1-1
abundance: -
CDR3aa: CASSLRGGTNTEAFF

v_gene: TRBV18
j_gene: TRBJ1-4
abundance: -
CDR3aa: CASSYRGESEKLFF

v_gene: TRBV6-5
j_gene: TRBJ2-2
abundance: -
CDR3aa: CASREIPGELFF

v_gene: TRBV5-1
j_gene: TRBJ1-3
abundance: once
CDR3aa: CASSLTGGQLHSGNTIYF

v_gene: TRBV5-6
j_gene: TRBJ2-1
abundance: -
CDR3aa: CASIPIHTSGRGTYNEQFF

v_gene: TRBV3-1/TRBV3-2
j_gene: TRBJ1-3
abundance: -
CDR3aa: CASSQAGGVSGNTIYF

v_gene: TRBV7-2
j_gene: TRBJ2-3
abundance: -
CDR3aa: CASSLQGGGDTQYF

v_gene: TRBV19
j_gene: TRBJ1-5
abundance: once
CDR3aa: CASSPQGGLVNQPQHF

v_gene: TRBV10-3
j_gene: TRBJ2-1
abundance: few
CDR3aa: CAISGYSSSYNEQFF

v_gene: TRBV7-2
j_gene: TRBJ1-6
abundance: -
CDR3aa: CASSLTSFWNNSPLHF

v_gene: TRBV28
j_gene: TRBJ1-1
abundance: -
CDR3aa: CASSSLVGNTEAFF

v_gene: TRBV5-4
j_gene: TRBJ1-2
abundance: -
CDR3aa: CASSLDRGYTF

v_gene: TRBV7-9
j_gene: TRBJ1-4
abundance: once
CDR3aa: CASSLSTASGEKLFF

v_gene: TRBV5-1
j_gene: TRBJ2-1
abundance: -
CDR3aa: CASSTSGISEQFF

v_gene: TRBV19
j_gene: TRBJ2-4
abundance: -
CDR3aa: CASRQTDIQYF